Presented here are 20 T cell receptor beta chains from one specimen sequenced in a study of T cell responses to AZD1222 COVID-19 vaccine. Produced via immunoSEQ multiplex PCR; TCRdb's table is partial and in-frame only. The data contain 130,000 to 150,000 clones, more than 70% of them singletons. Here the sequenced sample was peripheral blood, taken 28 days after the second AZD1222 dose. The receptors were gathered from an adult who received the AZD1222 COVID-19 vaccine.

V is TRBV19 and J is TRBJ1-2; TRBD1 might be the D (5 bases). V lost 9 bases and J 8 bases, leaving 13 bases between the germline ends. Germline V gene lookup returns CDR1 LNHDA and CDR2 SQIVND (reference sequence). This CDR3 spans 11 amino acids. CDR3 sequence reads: CASWGGEGYTF. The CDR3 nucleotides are TGTGCCAGCTGGGGAGGGGAGGGCTACACCTTC.

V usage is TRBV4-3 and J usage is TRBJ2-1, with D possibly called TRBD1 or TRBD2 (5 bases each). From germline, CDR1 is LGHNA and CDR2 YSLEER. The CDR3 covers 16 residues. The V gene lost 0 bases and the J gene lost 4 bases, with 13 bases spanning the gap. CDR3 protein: CASSQDSGRTYNEQFF. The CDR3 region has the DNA TGCGCCAGCAGCCAAGATTCAGGGAGAACTTACAATGAGCAGTTCTTC.

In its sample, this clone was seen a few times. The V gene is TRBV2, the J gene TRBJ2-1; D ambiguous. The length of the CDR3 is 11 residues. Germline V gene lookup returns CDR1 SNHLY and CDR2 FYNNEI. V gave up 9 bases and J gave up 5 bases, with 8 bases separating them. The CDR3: CASTVNNEQFF. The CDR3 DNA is TGTGCCAGTACAGTCAACAATGAGCAGTTCTTC.

The CDR3 is CASGFPDRVSSNEQFF. CDR3 DNA: TGTGCCAGCGGATTCCCGGACAGGGTTTCATCAAATGAGCAGTTCTTC. V and J are TRBV28 and TRBJ2-1; 8 positions match TRBD1. The CDR3 is made up of 16 amino acids. Germline CDR1 reads MDHEN; CDR2 reads SYDVKM. V gave up 8 bases and J gave up 7 bases; unmatched junction bases: 16.

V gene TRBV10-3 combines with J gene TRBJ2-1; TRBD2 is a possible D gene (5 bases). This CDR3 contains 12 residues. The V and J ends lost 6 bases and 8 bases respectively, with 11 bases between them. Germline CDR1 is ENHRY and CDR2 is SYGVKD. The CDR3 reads CAIRLNSDEQFF. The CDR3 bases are TGTGCCATCAGGCTCAATAGCGATGAGCAGTTCTTC.

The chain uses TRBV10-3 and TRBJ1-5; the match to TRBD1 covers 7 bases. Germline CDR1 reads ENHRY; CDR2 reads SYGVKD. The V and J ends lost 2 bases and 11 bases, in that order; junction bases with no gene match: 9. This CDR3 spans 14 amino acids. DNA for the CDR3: TGTGCCATCAGTGAGGTAGCAGGGGGATCGGCCCAGCATTTT. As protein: CAISEVAGGSAQHF.

DNA for the CDR3: TGCGCCAGCAGCCCGGGGGGGGCTTCAAGCTCTGGGGCCAACGTCCTGACTTTC. Protein sequence: CASSPGGASSSGANVLTF. The gene calls are TRBV5-1 and TRBJ2-6; 8 bases match TRBD2. In germline, CDR1 is SGHRS, CDR2 YFSETQ. The CDR3 has 18 amino acids. V gave up 4 bases and J gave up 0 bases; unmatched junction bases: 9.

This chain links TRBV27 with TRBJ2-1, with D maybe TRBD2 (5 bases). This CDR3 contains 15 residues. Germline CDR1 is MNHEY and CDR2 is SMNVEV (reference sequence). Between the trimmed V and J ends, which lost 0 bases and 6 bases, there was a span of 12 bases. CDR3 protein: CASSLSGVWGNEQFF. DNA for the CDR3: TGTGCCAGCAGTTTATCGGGAGTTTGGGGCAATGAGCAGTTCTTC.

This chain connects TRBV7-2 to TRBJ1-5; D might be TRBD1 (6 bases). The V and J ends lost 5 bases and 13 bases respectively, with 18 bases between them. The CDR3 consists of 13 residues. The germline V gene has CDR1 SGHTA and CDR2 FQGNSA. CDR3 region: CASSTRRTERQHF. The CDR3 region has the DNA TGTGCCAGCAGCACGCGGAGGACAGAAAGACAGCATTTT.

The CDR3 spells CASSSPGTGVAGELFF. CDR3 sequence (DNA): TGTGCCAGCAGCTCCCCCGGGACAGGGGTGGCCGGGGAGCTGTTTTTT. The chain carries TRBV7-2 and TRBJ2-2; 10 nucleotides agree with TRBD1. Germline CDR1 reads SGHTA; CDR2 reads FQGNSA. After removal of 4 bases from V and 6 bases from J, the junction contained 8 bases not matched to a gene. The CDR3 covers 16 residues.

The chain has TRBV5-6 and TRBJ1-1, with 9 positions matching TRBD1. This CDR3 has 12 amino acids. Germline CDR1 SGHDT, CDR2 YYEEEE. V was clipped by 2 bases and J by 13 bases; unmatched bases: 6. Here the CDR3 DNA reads TGTGCCAGCAGCTTAAAGGGACAGGGAGGTTTCTTT. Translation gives CASSLKGQGGFF.

The CDR3 spells CASSEPGYQPQHF. DNA of the CDR3: TGTGCCAGCAGTGAACCGGGTTATCAGCCCCAGCATTTT. This chain uses TRBV6-1 with TRBJ1-5, with D unclear. This CDR3 has 13 amino acids. The ends were cut back, 2 bases at V and 5 bases at J, with 7 bases in the middle. Germline assignment: CDR1 MNHNS and CDR2 SASEGT.

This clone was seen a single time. This CDR3 is CASSPPNGRENSPLHF. The CDR3 bases are TGTGCCAGCTCACCACCTAACGGAAGGGAAAATTCACCCCTCCACTTT. The chain recombines TRBV18 with TRBJ1-6; D is unclear. Germline CDR1 is KGHSH and CDR2 is LQKENI. This CDR3 comprises 16 residues. V was shortened by 0 bases and J by 7 bases, with 13 bases between the two germline ends.

The CDR3 region has the DNA TGTGCCAGTAGTCGAGTCCTGTTCGTTCCGAGGAGCACCGGGGAGCTGTTTTTT. As protein: CASSRVLFVPRSTGELFF. This chain joins TRBV19 and TRBJ2-2; D is undetermined. The CDR3 loop spans 18 amino acids. Trimming pared 5 bases from V and 4 bases from J, leaving 23 bases between. The germline gives CDR1 LNHDA, CDR2 SQIVND (reference sequence). Drawing the rest from reference TRBV19 and TRBJ2-2, the complete variable domain is DGGITQSPKYLFRKEGQNVTLSCEQNLNHDAMYWYRQDPGQGLRLIYYSQIVNDFQKGDIAEGYSVSREKKESFPLTVTSAQKNPTAFYLCASSRVLFVPRSTGELFFGEGSRLTVL.

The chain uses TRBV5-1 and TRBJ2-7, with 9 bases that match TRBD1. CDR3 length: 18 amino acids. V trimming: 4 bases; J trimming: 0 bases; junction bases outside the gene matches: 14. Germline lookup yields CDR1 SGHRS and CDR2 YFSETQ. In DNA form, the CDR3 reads TGCGCCAGCAGCGGGAAGATGAACAGGGGGCTTACCTCCTACGAGCAGTACTTC. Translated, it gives CASSGKMNRGLTSYEQYF.

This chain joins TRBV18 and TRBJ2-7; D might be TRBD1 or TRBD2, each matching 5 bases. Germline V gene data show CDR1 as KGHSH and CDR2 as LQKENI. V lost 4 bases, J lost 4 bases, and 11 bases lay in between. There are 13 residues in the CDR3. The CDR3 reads CASSLQGEYEQYF. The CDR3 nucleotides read TGTGCCAGCTCACTTCAGGGAGAATACGAGCAGTACTTC.

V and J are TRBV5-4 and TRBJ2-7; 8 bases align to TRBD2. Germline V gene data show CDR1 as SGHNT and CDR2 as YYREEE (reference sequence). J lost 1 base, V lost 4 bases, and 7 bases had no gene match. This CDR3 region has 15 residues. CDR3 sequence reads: CASSQGGLGSYEQYF. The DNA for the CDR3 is TGTGCCAGCAGCCAAGGGGGACTAGGGTCCTACGAGCAGTACTTC.

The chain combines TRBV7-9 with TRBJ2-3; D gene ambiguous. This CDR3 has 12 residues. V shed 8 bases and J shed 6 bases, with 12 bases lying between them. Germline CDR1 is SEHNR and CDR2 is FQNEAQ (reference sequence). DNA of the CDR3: TGTGCCAGCCAGCGCGGTGTGGATACGCAGTATTTT. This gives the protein CASQRGVDTQYF.

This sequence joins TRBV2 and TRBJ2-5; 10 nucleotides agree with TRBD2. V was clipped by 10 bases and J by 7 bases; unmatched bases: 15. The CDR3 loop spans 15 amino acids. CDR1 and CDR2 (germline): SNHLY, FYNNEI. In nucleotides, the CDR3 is TGTGCCACCGGAAGGGGGCCTAGCGGGAGTGTGACCCAGTACTTC. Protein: CATGRGPSGSVTQYF. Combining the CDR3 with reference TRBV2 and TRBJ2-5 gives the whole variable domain EPEVTQTPSHQVTQMGQEVILRCVPISNHLYFYWYRQILGQKVEFLVSFYNNEISEKSEIFDDQFSVERPDGSNFTLKIRSTKLEDSAMYFCATGRGPSGSVTQYFGPGTRLLVL.

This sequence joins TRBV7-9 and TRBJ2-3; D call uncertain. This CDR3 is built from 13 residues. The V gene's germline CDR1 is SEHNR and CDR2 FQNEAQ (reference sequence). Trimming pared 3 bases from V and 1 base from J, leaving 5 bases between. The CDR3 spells CASSFYGTDTQYF. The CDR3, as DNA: TGTGCCAGCAGCTTTTACGGCACAGATACGCAGTATTTT.